Each of the 25 T cell receptor beta chains below was sequenced from the same sample in a study of OX40 agonist ivuxolimab in advanced cancers. Only in-frame clones appear in the TCRdb table, and some are missing; sequencing was by immunoSEQ multiplex PCR. The table shows around 40,000 clones, with around 80% occurring only once. The specimen was CD4+ or CD8+ T cells sorted from blood, collected in a trial of the OX40 agonist ivuxolimab. Receptors were obtained from an adult with an advanced solid tumor such as melanoma, head and neck, liver or kidney cancer.

V and J are TRBV29-1 and TRBJ2-3; TRBD2 aligns across 7 bases. In germline, CDR1 is SQVTM, CDR2 ANQGSEA. The CDR3 spans 14 residues. The junction had 6 bases not matched to a gene; V was cut back by 4 bases and J by 2 bases. CDR3 region: CSVGSGTFTDTQYF. Written as DNA, the CDR3 is TGCAGCGTTGGGAGCGGGACTTTCACAGATACGCAGTATTTT.

The genes are TRBV6-4 and TRBJ1-5; D gene uncertain. Germline V gene lookup returns CDR1 MRHNA and CDR2 SNTAGT. This CDR3 region has 13 residues. V was clipped by 6 bases and J by 2 bases, with 8 bases between them. DNA of the CDR3: TGTGCCAGCAGCGGGGATCGCAATCAGCCCCAGCATTTT. Protein product: CASSGDRNQPQHF.

The chain links TRBV6-1 to TRBJ2-5; TRBD1 is a possible D gene (6 bases). Germline V gives CDR1 MNHNS, CDR2 SASEGT. The CDR3 has 16 amino acids. V gave up 0 bases and J gave up 6 bases, with 17 bases separating them. The CDR3 DNA is TGTGCCAGCAGTGAAGCCAACAGGGCGGTAGGGAAGACCCAGTACTTC. Its protein product is CASSEANRAVGKTQYF.

The chain links TRBV28 to TRBJ1-2; TRBD1 is a possible D gene (5 bases). Germline V lookup: CDR1 MDHEN, CDR2 SYDVKM. V was clipped by 6 bases and J by 8 bases, with 19 bases between them. The CDR3 is 14 amino acids. The CDR3 DNA sequence: TGTGCCAGCAGCAGAGACAGAAGGTTCGGAGGCTACACCTTC. The encoded protein is CASSRDRRFGGYTF.

This chain links TRBV10-2 with TRBJ2-7; 12 positions match TRBD2. This CDR3 is 14 amino acids long. Looked up from germline, CDR1 is WSHSY and CDR2 is SAAADI. The V gene end was trimmed by 6 bases and the J gene end by 6 bases; junction bases not matched to a gene: 6. CDR3 residues: CASSATSGRSEQYF. The CDR3 nucleotides are TGCGCCAGCAGCGCGACTAGCGGGAGATCCGAGCAGTACTTC.

The chain carries TRBV6-9 and TRBJ2-7, with TRBD1 matching over 8 bases. This CDR3 has 15 residues. With 6 bases clipped from V and 5 bases from J, the junction kept 12 bases outside the gene matches. Germline-derived CDR1 and CDR2 are MNHGY and SVAAGI. The CDR3 protein is CASRLGNRGLDEQYF. The DNA of the CDR3 is TGTGCCAGCAGACTAGGGAACAGGGGGTTGGACGAGCAGTACTTC.

The chain links TRBV19 to TRBJ2-7; 10 bases align to TRBD1. Germline lookup yields CDR1 LNHDA and CDR2 SQIVND (reference sequence). V lost 4 bases, J lost 0 bases, and 0 bases stayed unmatched. The CDR3 spans 14 residues. CDR3 coding DNA: TGTGCCAGTAGTAGGACAGGGGGCTCCTACGAGCAGTACTTC. Its protein product is CASSRTGGSYEQYF.

This chain uses TRBV30 with TRBJ1-2, with TRBD1 as a possible D gene (5 bases). The CDR3 consists of 14 residues. Germline CDR1 is GTSNPN and CDR2 is SVGIG (reference sequence). Trimming cost V 6 bases and J 0 bases, with 14 bases left between them. The CDR3 DNA reads TGTGCCTGCCACGAACTGACAGCTAACTATGGCTACACCTTC. As protein: CACHELTANYGYTF. Filled out from reference TRBV30 and TRBJ1-2, the complete variable domain reads SQTIHQWPATLVQPVGSPLSLECTVEGTSNPNLYWYRQAAGRGLQLLFYSVGIGQISSEVPQNLSASRPQDRQFILSSKKLLLSDSGFYLCACHELTANYGYTFGSGTRLTVV.

DNA of the CDR3: TGTGCCAGCAGCTTAAGGGAAAAACTGTTTTTT. Translated, it gives CASSLREKLFF. The chain couples TRBV7-9 to TRBJ1-4; no clear D. Trimming took off 2 bases at V and 8 bases at J, with 3 bases between the two ends. Germline CDR1 SEHNR, CDR2 FQNEAQ (reference sequence). CDR3 length: 11 residues.

J is TRBJ1-3 and V is TRBV5-1; D may be TRBD1 (6 bases). CDR1 SGHRS and CDR2 YFSETQ come from the germline V gene. The CDR3 is 16 amino acids. Trimming pared 4 bases from V and 2 bases from J, leaving 16 bases between. The CDR3 is CASSPINTGTGNTIYF. The CDR3 DNA sequence: TGCGCCAGCAGCCCTATAAATACAGGGACTGGAAACACCATATATTTT.

There are a few counts of this clone. This chain connects TRBV9 to TRBJ1-1; maybe TRBD1 (6 bases). Trimming pared 4 bases from V and 1 base from J, leaving 17 bases between. Germline assignment: CDR1 SGDLS and CDR2 YYNGEE. The CDR3 is made up of 16 amino acids. Written as DNA, the CDR3 is TGTGCCAGCAGCCCCCCCGGGACACACCAGAACACTGAAGCTTTCTTT. This sequence encodes CASSPPGTHQNTEAFF.

This chain connects TRBV9 to TRBJ2-1, with TRBD2 matching over 8 bases. Germline lookup yields CDR1 SGDLS and CDR2 YYNGEE. Unmatched junction bases numbered 6, after V lost 5 bases and J lost 2 bases. The length of the CDR3 is 15 residues. The CDR3 region has the DNA TGTGCCAGCAGGGCCGGGAGGGGTCCCTACAATGAGCAGTTCTTC. Encoded protein: CASRAGRGPYNEQFF.

This chain links TRBV5-6 with TRBJ2-7, with 10 bases lining up with TRBD1. This CDR3 contains 15 residues. Germline CDR1 and CDR2: SGHDT and YYEEEE. V was pared by 3 bases and J by 4 bases, with 7 bases of the junction left unmatched. CDR3 sequence: CASSSLRQGAYEQYF. In nucleotides, the CDR3 is TGTGCCAGCAGCTCCCTAAGACAGGGGGCGTACGAGCAGTACTTC.

This sequence joins TRBV18 and TRBJ2-7, with TRBD2 identical over 7 bases. V gave up 6 bases and J gave up 3 bases; unmatched junction bases: 8. The CDR3 totals 14 residues. CDR1 and CDR2 from the germline V gene are KGHSH and LQKENI. CDR3 bases: TGTGCCAGCTCGATGTCGGGACTATACTACGAGCAGTACTTC. It codes for CASSMSGLYYEQYF. The full variable domain, in which reference TRBV18 and TRBJ2-7 provide the parts outside the CDR3, is NAGVMQNPRHLVRRRGQEARLRCSPMKGHSHVYWYRQLPEEGLKFMVYLQKENIIDESGMPKERFSAEFPKEGPSILRIQQVVRGDSAAYFCASSMSGLYYEQYFGPGTRLTVT.

The gene calls are TRBV7-9 and TRBJ1-2; tentative D call: TRBD1 (6 bases). Germline loops: CDR1 SEHNR, CDR2 FQNEAQ (reference sequence). This CDR3 comprises 16 residues. Trimming removed 1 base from V and 2 bases from J, with 14 bases in between. The CDR3 sequence: CASSLGLGTNNYGYTF. As DNA, the CDR3 is TGTGCCAGCAGCTTAGGCTTAGGGACAAACAACTATGGCTACACCTTC.

This chain joins TRBV2 and TRBJ2-7; D is ambiguous. V lost 1 base and J lost 9, with 10 bases in between. The germline CDR1 and CDR2 sequences are SNHLY and FYNNEI. The CDR3 is made up of 12 amino acids. The CDR3: CASSEDILMQYF. The CDR3 DNA follows: TGTGCCAGCAGTGAAGACATTTTAATGCAGTACTTC.

This chain links TRBV13 with TRBJ2-3; 8 bases fit TRBD2. The CDR3 contains 18 residues. V lost 5 bases to trimming and J lost 3 bases; unmatched junction nucleotides: 16. In germline, CDR1 is PRHDT, CDR2 FYEKMQ (reference sequence). The CDR3 loop is CASSPGLGMGEGTDTQYF. Written as DNA, the CDR3 is TGTGCCAGCAGCCCGGGACTAGGGATGGGAGAAGGTACAGATACGCAGTATTTT.

The chain is built from TRBV21-1 and TRBJ1-1; the DNA was not used to check the table's D call, TRBD1. TRBV21-1 is a known pseudogene. The CDR3 has 13 residues. The CDR3: CATLGHPNTEAFF. The CDR3 coding sequence is TGTGCCACCCTCGGACACCCGAACACTGAAGCTTTCTTT.

This sequence joins TRBV4-3 and TRBJ2-3; 8 bases line up with TRBD2. Germline CDR1 and CDR2: LGHNA and YSLEER. This CDR3 contains 16 residues. With 8 bases clipped from V and 0 bases from J, the junction kept 10 bases outside the gene matches. For the CDR3, the DNA is TGCGCCAGCCAGACGGGAGGGTCCTCTAGCACAGATACGCAGTATTTT. Its translation: CASQTGGSSSTDTQYF.

This rearrangement joins TRBV7-9 to TRBJ1-1; tentatively, D is TRBD1 (5 bases). Trimming took off 3 bases at V and 3 bases at J, with 14 bases between the two ends. The length of the CDR3 is 15 residues. CDR1 is SEHNR, CDR2 FQNEAQ, per germline (reference sequence). CDR3 region: CASSFRGTGDTEAFF. The CDR3 DNA is TGTGCCAGCAGCTTTCGTGGGACCGGGGACACTGAAGCTTTCTTT. The entire variable domain, with the rest obtained from reference TRBV7-9 and TRBJ1-1, is as follows: DTGVSQNPRHKITKRGQNVTFRCDPISEHNRLYWYRQTLGQGPEFLTYFQNEAQLEKSRLLSDRFSAERPKGSFSTLEIQRTEQGDSAMYLCASSFRGTGDTEAFFGQGTRLTVV.

This rearrangement joins TRBV6-4 to TRBJ1-1, with a tentative D call TRBD1 (6 bases). Trimming removed 8 bases at V and 5 bases at J, with 27 bases between. CDR1 and CDR2 from the germline V gene are MRHNA and SNTAGT. The CDR3 loop spans 17 amino acids. The CDR3 bases are TGTGCCAGCCGGCCAGGGGTTAGGCCCATTGGTATTACTGAAGCTTTCTTT. Its protein product is CASRPGVRPIGITEAFF.

The rearrangement uses TRBV19 and TRBJ2-5, with TRBD1 matching 10 bases. From germline, CDR1 is LNHDA and CDR2 SQIVND (reference sequence). V trimming: 3 bases; J trimming: 5 bases; junction bases outside the gene matches: 3. The CDR3 sequence is 14 residues long. This chain's CDR3 is CASSIGTGVETQYF. The CDR3 bases are TGTGCCAGTAGTATTGGGACAGGGGTCGAGACCCAGTACTTC.

The rearrangement joins TRBV5-1 to TRBJ2-1; TRBD2 aligns across 12 bases. Germline lookup yields CDR1 SGHRS and CDR2 YFSETQ. This CDR3 has 20 amino acids. The J segment lost 3 bases and the V segment lost 3 bases, leaving 16 bases of the junction unmatched. CDR3 coding DNA: TGCGCCAGCAGCTCTCCGACTAGCGGGAGAGCTAATGTTCTCTACAATGAGCAGTTCTTC. Translated: CASSSPTSGRANVLYNEQFF.

The CDR3 reads CASSPTAGGGYGYTF. The CDR3 nucleotides read TGTGCCAGCAGCCCGACGGCGGGAGGGGGCTATGGCTACACCTTC. V and J are TRBV7-3 and TRBJ1-2; weak D call: TRBD1 (6 bases). This CDR3 region has 15 residues. Germline assignment: CDR1 SGHTA and CDR2 FQGTGA. Trimming stripped 5 bases from V and 4 bases from J, with 17 bases between.

Only a few counts were recorded for this clone. The chain is built from TRBV7-9 and TRBJ1-2; no firm D call. Trimming removed 8 bases from V and 2 bases from J, with 6 bases in between. This CDR3 has 11 amino acids. CDR1 SEHNR and CDR2 FQNEAQ come from the germline V gene (reference sequence). The DNA of the CDR3 is TGTGCCAGCGCACAGAACTATGGCTACACCTTC. It codes for CASAQNYGYTF. The full variable domain, rest sourced from reference TRBV7-9 and TRBJ1-2, is DTGVSQNPRHKITKRGQNVTFRCDPISEHNRLYWYRQTLGQGPEFLTYFQNEAQLEKSRLLSDRFSAERPKGSFSTLEIQRTEQGDSAMYLCASAQNYGYTFGSGTRLTVV.